This T cell receptor (beta chain) was sequenced during a study of OX40 agonist ivuxolimab in advanced cancers. Background on the study: Averaging roughly 60 years in age, with a range of about 23 to 90, the cohort was about 85% male.

Study-wide results and caveats: With doses of 0.1 to 3.0 mg/kg, CD4+ and CD8+ blood T cells had undergone clonal expansion by week 6.

Using immunoSEQ multiplex PCR, the repertoire was profiled, and TCRdb retains in-frame clones only, with some absent. The sample lists 55,000 to 90,000 clones, 80% to 90% occurring once. The sample holds one count of this clone. Its specificity is not known. The receptor's source is an adult with an advanced solid tumor such as melanoma, head and neck, liver or kidney cancer. This sample comprised CD4+ or CD8+ T cells sorted from blood, obtained in a trial of the OX40 agonist ivuxolimab.

In nucleotides, the CDR3 is TGTGCCAGCAGTCAAGTTGGGGGACAGCAAGAGACCCAGTACTTC. It yields the protein CASSQVGGQQETQYF. This chain connects TRBV5-4 to TRBJ2-5, with TRBD1 identical over 7 bases. J gave up 2 bases and V 5 bases, and 9 bases lay outside the gene matches. The CDR3 length is 15 residues. The germline V gene has CDR1 SGHNT and CDR2 YYREEE (reference sequence).